This entry lists 8 T cell receptor beta chains sequenced from one sample in a study of T cells in localized non-small cell lung cancer. Clones were sequenced by immunoSEQ multiplex PCR, and TCRdb holds only the in-frame ones, with some missing. The table lists 2,500 to 3,500 clones, about 18% of them singletons. The material sequenced was lung tumor tissue, taken before any cancer treatment. These receptors all come from a man aged 35 to 69 with stage I lung adenocarcinoma.

This chain connects TRBV6-8 to TRBJ2-1; D uncertain. This CDR3 is built from 13 residues. V lost 5 bases and J 6 bases, leaving 11 bases between the germline ends. The germline V gene has CDR1 MNHGY and CDR2 SAAAGT. In DNA form, the CDR3 reads TGTGCCAGCAGTCGGCCGATCTCCAATGAGCAGTTCTTC. Protein: CASSRPISNEQFF.

This clone was counted only a few times. V usage is TRBV14 and J usage is TRBJ2-7; possible D gene TRBD2, 6 bases. The V end lost 0 bases, the J end lost 5 bases, and 8 bases lay between the germline ends. The CDR3 is made up of 13 amino acids. Looked up from germline, CDR1 is SGHDN and CDR2 is FVKESK. CDR3 in amino acids: CASSQDPGDEQYF. CDR3 nucleotides: TGTGCCAGCAGCCAAGATCCGGGAGACGAGCAGTACTTC.

This clone appeared many times. V and J are TRBV11-3 and TRBJ2-3; possible D gene TRBD2, 6 bases. Deletions cut 2 bases from V and 4 bases from J, with 10 bases between. The CDR3 loop spans 14 amino acids. Germline-derived CDR1 and CDR2 are SGHNT and YENEEA. The CDR3 bases are TGTGCCAGCAGCTTAACCGGGAGCGCAGATACGCAGTATTTT. This gives the protein CASSLTGSADTQYF.

This sequence joins TRBV6-8 and TRBJ1-2; 7 bases are shared with TRBD1. CDR1 is MNHGY and CDR2 is SAAAGT in the germline V gene. This CDR3 is built from 14 residues. Unmatched junction bases numbered 4, after V lost 2 bases and J lost 4 bases. Written as DNA, the CDR3 is TGTGCCAGCAGTTACGCCGACAGGGCCTATGGCTACACCTTC. Translation gives CASSYADRAYGYTF.

V is TRBV14 and J is TRBJ2-7, with no clear D. CDR3 length equals 14 residues. Germline CDR1 SGHDN, CDR2 FVKESK. Trimming pared 1 base from V and 3 bases from J, leaving 10 bases between. DNA of the CDR3: TGTGCCAGCAGCCAAGTATCGGGTCTCTACGAGCAGTACTTC. Translating it yields CASSQVSGLYEQYF.

This clone was observed a few times. The CDR3 DNA follows: TGTGCCAGCAGCTTACGGCAGGCGGAAGACTATGGCTACACCTTC. Translation: CASSLRQAEDYGYTF. This chain joins TRBV11-3 and TRBJ1-2; no firm D call. Germline-derived CDR1 and CDR2 are SGHNT and YENEEA. The V end lost 2 bases, the J end lost 3 bases, and 13 bases lay between the germline ends. There are 15 residues in the CDR3.

This clone has only a few counts. CDR3 in amino acids: CASSPQGIDEKLFF. CDR3 sequence (DNA): TGTGCCAGCAGCCCCCAGGGGATCGATGAAAAACTGTTTTTT. The chain employs TRBV9 and TRBJ1-4, with D perhaps matching TRBD1 (6 bases). This CDR3 comprises 14 residues. Trimming left V 4 bases short and J 6 bases short, with 13 bases between. Germline-derived CDR1 and CDR2 are SGDLS and YYNGEE.

This chain uses TRBV19 with TRBJ2-1; no definite D call. This CDR3 region has 14 residues. The ends were cut back, 4 bases at V and 2 bases at J, with 9 bases in the middle. CDR1 and CDR2 from the germline V gene are LNHDA and SQIVND (reference sequence). The CDR3 DNA follows: TGTGCCAGTAGTAGGGCCTACCCCTACAATGAGCAGTTCTTC. Protein product: CASSRAYPYNEQFF.